These T cell receptor beta chains were read from a single sample in a study of T cells in Graves' hyperthyroidism and ophthalmopathy. TCRdb fed the multiplex PCR reads into MiXCR, producing one record per CDR3 protein. Here the sample spans roughly 96,000 distinct CDR3 sequences, around 50% being singletons. The sample consisted of blood. The source of these receptors is a woman aged 40 to 50 with Graves' hyperthyroidism. Both conserved end residues are part of each CDR3. A D gene is named only where the DNA matches it firmly. Not every row has a clone size; where given, it reads once, few, many or a size class.

V: TRBV20-1
J: TRBJ2-7
size: many
D: -
length: 11
DNA: TGCAGTGCTAGAGAAGGGTACGAGCAGTACTTC
CDR3: CSAREGYEQYF

V: TRBV15
J: TRBJ2-7
size: many
D: TRBD2
length: 15
DNA: TGTGCCACCAGCAGATCGGGACTAGCGGGAGGGGAGCAGTACTTC
CDR3: CATSRSGLAGGEQYF

V: TRBV2
J: TRBJ2-7
size: many
D: -
length: 12
DNA: TGTGCCACATTGGGTCGAACCTACGAGCAGTACTTC
CDR3: CATLGRTYEQYF

V: TRBV9
J: TRBJ1-4
size: -
D: -
length: 16
DNA: TGTGCCAGCAGCGGCCGATCGGGGGGGCCGGATGAAAACCTGTTTTTT
CDR3: CASSGRSGGPDENLFF

V: TRBV10-3
J: TRBJ2-7
size: -
D: TRBD2
length: 15
DNA: TGTGCCAGCAGTTACGGGCTAGCGGGAGTCTACGAGCAGTACTTC
CDR3: CASSYGLAGVYEQYF

V: TRBV7-3
J: TRBJ2-6
size: -
D: -
length: 13
DNA: TGTGCCAGCAGCAACCTTGGGGCCAACGTCCTGACTTTC
CDR3: CASSNLGANVLTF

V: TRBV25-1
J: TRBJ2-5
size: -
D: -
length: 13
DNA: TGTGCCAGCAGAACGCAGGGGTGGGAGACCCAGTACTTC
CDR3: CASRTQGWETQYF

V: TRBV20-1
J: TRBJ1-2
size: -
D: TRBD1
length: 12
DNA: TGCAGTGTCGCACAGGGGCATTATGGCTACACCTTC
CDR3: CSVAQGHYGYTF

V: TRBV25-1
J: TRBJ1-1
size: few
D: TRBD1
length: 15
DNA: TGTGCCAGCAGTTCGGGACAGGGGGCGAAAACTGAAGCTTTCTTT
CDR3: CASSSGQGAKTEAFF

V: TRBV25-1
J: TRBJ1-2
size: -
D: -
length: 12
DNA: TGTGCCAGCCAAGCAGCTAACTGTGGCTACACCTTC
CDR3: CASQAANCGYTF

V: TRBV2
J: TRBJ2-7
size: -
D: TRBD2
length: 15
DNA: TGTGCCAGCAGTCGTAGCGGGAGGTTACCCCACGAGCAGTACTTC
CDR3: CASSRSGRLPHEQYF

V: TRBV15
J: TRBJ2-7
size: -
D: -
length: 24
DNA: -
CDR3: CATSRDSAAYFCASSPIRDDEQYF

V: TRBV2
J: TRBJ1-4
size: -
D: -
length: 13
DNA: TGTGCCAGCAGTTACGGGGGCATTGAAAAACTGTTTTTT
CDR3: CASSYGGIEKLFF

V: TRBV5-1
J: TRBJ2-2
size: many
D: -
length: 15
DNA: TGCGCCAGCAGGGAGCTAACTTTGAACACCGGGGAGCTGTTTTTT
CDR3: CASRELTLNTGELFF

V: TRBV7-9
J: TRBJ2-7
size: -
D: -
length: 13
DNA: TGCGCCAGCAGCTTGGGGGAAGCCTACGAGCGGTACTTC
CDR3: CASSLGEAYERYF

V: TRBV10-1
J: TRBJ2-7
size: many
D: TRBD2
length: 20
DNA: TGCGCCAGCAGTGACTTGTATAGACTAGCGGGATGCTTACGGATGGTGGAGCAGTACTTC
CDR3: CASSDLYRLAGCLRMVEQYF

V: TRBV28
J: TRBJ1-1
size: many
D: -
length: 14
DNA: TGTGCCAGCAGGCAGAGGGGTGAGGGCACTGAAGCTTTCTTT
CDR3: CASRQRGEGTEAFF

V: TRBV29-1
J: TRBJ1-2
size: -
D: -
length: 11
DNA: TGCAGCGCCGTGGACGACTATGGCTACACCTTC
CDR3: CSAVDDYGYTF

V: TRBV2
J: TRBJ1-5
size: many
D: TRBD1
length: 16
DNA: TGTGCCAGCAGGACCGGGACAGGGGCTGGCAATCAGCCCCAGCATTTT
CDR3: CASRTGTGAGNQPQHF

V: TRBV29-1
J: TRBJ2-5
size: once
D: TRBD1
length: 13
DNA: TGCAGCGTTATAGGGACAGGGGAAGAGACCCAGTACTTC
CDR3: CSVIGTGEETQYF

V: TRBV7-2
J: TRBJ2-2
size: -
D: -
length: 14
DNA: TGTGCCAGCAGCCTTAAGGGGCTAGGCGGGGAGCTGTTTTTT
CDR3: CASSLKGLGGELFF

V: TRBV9
J: TRBJ1-5
size: -
D: TRBD1
length: 15
DNA: TGTGCCAGCAGCCAGGGGGCTAATGGCAATCAGCCCCAGCATTTT
CDR3: CASSQGANGNQPQHF

V: TRBV7-2
J: TRBJ2-2
size: many
D: -
length: 13
DNA: TGTGCCAGCAGCTTGGGGAACACCGGGGAGCTGTTTTTT
CDR3: CASSLGNTGELFF

V: TRBV5-1
J: TRBJ2-5
size: many
D: TRBD1
length: 15
DNA: TGCGCCAGCGCTAATCCAGGACAGGGCTATGAGACCCAGTACTTC
CDR3: CASANPGQGYETQYF

V: TRBV12-3/TRBV12-4
J: TRBJ2-7
size: -
D: -
length: 13
DNA: TGTGCCAGCAGTTTAGCGGGGATGGGCGAGCAGTGCTTC
CDR3: CASSLAGMGEQCF

V: TRBV19
J: TRBJ2-5
size: many
D: -
length: 15
DNA: TGTGCCAGTAGTATTGTAGGACTCAACCAAGAGACCCAGTACTTC
CDR3: CASSIVGLNQETQYF

V: TRBV15
J: TRBJ2-7
size: -
D: -
length: 16
DNA: TGTGCCACCAGCAGAGATTCAGGGCATATCTTGTACGAGCAGTACTTC
CDR3: CATSRDSGHILYEQYF

V: TRBV10-3
J: TRBJ1-2
size: -
D: -
length: 12
DNA: TGTGCCATCAGTGAGGGGGGGGCCGGCTACACCTTC
CDR3: CAISEGGAGYTF

V: TRBV29-1
J: TRBJ2-7
size: -
D: -
length: 12
DNA: TGCAGCGTTGCGGGAGTGTCCTACGAGCAGTACTTC
CDR3: CSVAGVSYEQYF

V: TRBV19
J: TRBJ1-1
size: many
D: TRBD1
length: 14
DNA: TGTGCCAGTGGAGGACAGGGGACGAACACTGAAGCTTTCTTT
CDR3: CASGGQGTNTEAFF

V: TRBV7-6
J: TRBJ2-2
size: few
D: -
length: 17
DNA: TGTGCCAGCAGCTTGGGTCAAAACTGGATATCCACCGGGGAGCTGTTTTTT
CDR3: CASSLGQNWISTGELFF

V: TRBV5-4
J: TRBJ2-7
size: many
D: TRBD2
length: 16
DNA: TGTGCCAGCAGCTTGGCGATCGGGAGGGGCCACTACGAGCAGTACTTC
CDR3: CASSLAIGRGHYEQYF

V: TRBV10-3
J: TRBJ2-7
size: -
D: TRBD1
length: 11
DNA: TGTGCCACCTGGGACAGGGGCGAGCAGTACTTC
CDR3: CATWDRGEQYF

V: TRBV10-2
J: TRBJ2-2
size: -
D: -
length: 14
DNA: TGCACCTTAGGGCCAGGCCTGAACACCGGGGAGCTGTTTTTT
CDR3: CTLGPGLNTGELFF

V: TRBV7-2
J: TRBJ1-1
size: few
D: -
length: 14
DNA: TGTGCCTGGAGTGTACTTGGGGCCTACACTGAAGCTTTCTTT
CDR3: CAWSVLGAYTEAFF

V: TRBV7-6
J: TRBJ1-4
size: -
D: TRBD1
length: 14
DNA: TGTGCCAGCAGCGCGGGGACAGGGGACGAAAAACTGTTTTTT
CDR3: CASSAGTGDEKLFF

V: TRBV2
J: TRBJ1-4
size: -
D: TRBD1
length: 13
DNA: TGTGCCAGCAAACGGGACAGGGAGGAAAAACTGTTTTTT
CDR3: CASKRDREEKLFF

V: TRBV15
J: TRBJ2-2
size: -
D: TRBD2
length: 20
DNA: TGTGCCACCAGCAGAGATGGGCTCCCGACTAGCGGGAGGGCCGGCGGGGAGCTGTTTTTT
CDR3: CATSRDGLPTSGRAGGELFF

V: TRBV19
J: TRBJ1-1
size: -
D: TRBD1
length: 18
DNA: TGTGCCAGTAGTATAGGCGGGACAGGGGGCGCCGGGGACACTGAAGCTTTCTTT
CDR3: CASSIGGTGGAGDTEAFF

V: TRBV10-2
J: TRBJ2-5
size: -
D: -
length: 15
DNA: TGCGCCAGCCAGCCCCTAGGGTGGGACCAAGAGACCCAGTACTTC
CDR3: CASQPLGWDQETQYF

V: TRBV7-9
J: TRBJ1-4
size: -
D: TRBD1
length: 16
DNA: TGTGCCAGCAGCCAAGATCGGAACAGGGGGTGGGGAAAACTGTTTTTT
CDR3: CASSQDRNRGWGKLFF

V: TRBV2
J: TRBJ2-7
size: -
D: TRBD2
length: 15
DNA: TGTGCCAGCAGTGCCAAACCCAGCGGGAGTTACGAGCAGTGCTTC
CDR3: CASSAKPSGSYEQCF

V: TRBV5-6
J: TRBJ2-7
size: many
D: -
length: 13
DNA: TGTGCCAGCAGCTTGCCGAGCTCCTACGAGCAGTACTTC
CDR3: CASSLPSSYEQYF

V: TRBV5-4
J: TRBJ2-5
size: many
D: -
length: 18
DNA: TGTGCCAGCAGCCCGTCGGGGGGCAGGGGGGATCCATTTCAGACCCAGTACTTC
CDR3: CASSPSGGRGDPFQTQYF

V: TRBV9
J: TRBJ1-4
size: -
D: TRBD1
length: 15
DNA: TGTGCCAGCAGCCCAGGGACAGGGGGCGATGAAAAACTGTTTTTT
CDR3: CASSPGTGGDEKLFF

V: TRBV9
J: TRBJ2-3
size: -
D: TRBD1
length: 16
DNA: TGTGCCAGCAGCTCCCCGGGACAGCCCTCAGGGGATACGCAGTATTTT
CDR3: CASSSPGQPSGDTQYF

V: TRBV10-3
J: TRBJ1-1
size: many
D: -
length: 14
DNA: TGTGCCATCACCTCGGTTGACATGAACACTGAAGCTTTCTTT
CDR3: CAITSVDMNTEAFF

V: TRBV6-1
J: TRBJ1-1
size: many
D: -
length: 10
DNA: TGTGCCAGCAGCACGCCGGGAGCTTTCTTT
CDR3: CASSTPGAFF

V: TRBV7-3
J: TRBJ1-6
size: -
D: -
length: 13
DNA: TGTGCCAGCAGCTTAGGAGGGGCGGCACCCCTCCACTTT
CDR3: CASSLGGAAPLHF

V: TRBV7-2
J: TRBJ1-5
size: many
D: -
length: 13
DNA: TGTGCCAGCAGCTTAGAAAGGGCTCAGCCCCAGCATTTT
CDR3: CASSLERAQPQHF

V: TRBV5-1
J: TRBJ2-5
size: -
D: TRBD1
length: 15
DNA: TGCGCCAGCAGCCCGGGACAGCGTATAAGAGAGACCCAGTACTTC
CDR3: CASSPGQRIRETQYF

V: TRBV20-1
J: TRBJ2-2
size: many
D: -
length: 15
DNA: TGCAGTGCTAAGATCCCAGGGGACAACACCGGGGAGCTGTTTTTT
CDR3: CSAKIPGDNTGELFF